These 23 T cell receptor beta chains share one sample of origin, sequenced in a study of long-term antiretroviral therapy in people with HIV. At survey level, the immunoSEQ assay was run in its v3.0 version. TCRdb's table, derived via immunoSEQ multiplex PCR, lists solely in-frame clones and lacks some. The sample shows roughly 20,000 clones, about four fifths of them seen only once. Sample: unsorted PBMCs, taken 1.5 years after starting antiretroviral therapy. The receptor source for this set is a young man with HIV.

This clone is medium-sized within its sample. The rearrangement links TRBV7-2 to TRBJ2-7; tentative D call: TRBD2 (5 bases). The ends were cut back, 2 bases at V and 5 bases at J, with 13 bases in the middle. This CDR3 is 14 amino acids long. Germline V gene sequence: CDR1 SGHTA, CDR2 FQGNSA. DNA of the CDR3: TGTGCCAGCAGCTTAATCCCGGGAACCAACGAGCAGTACTTC. Translating gives CASSLIPGTNEQYF.

The gene calls are TRBV27 and TRBJ2-6, with D uncertain. The CDR3 has 14 amino acids. CDR1 is MNHEY and CDR2 is SMNVEV in the germline V gene (reference sequence). The ends were cut back, 8 bases at V and 0 bases at J, with 8 bases in the middle. The CDR3 nucleotides are TGTGCCAGCCACACGGGCTCTGGGGCCAACGTCCTGACTTTC. Its translation: CASHTGSGANVLTF.

V is TRBV11-2 and J is TRBJ2-7; 10 bases are a match to TRBD2. This CDR3 has 17 residues. The V gene end was trimmed by 1 base and the J gene end by 0 bases; junction bases not matched to a gene: 6. Germline V gene lookup returns CDR1 SGHAT and CDR2 FQNNGV. DNA of the CDR3: TGTGCCAGCAGCTTAGTTCGGGCTAGCGGGAGCTCCTACGAGCAGTACTTC. This sequence encodes CASSLVRASGSSYEQYF.

This clone was picked up a small number of times. This chain uses TRBV4-1 with TRBJ1-5, with D perhaps matching TRBD1 (5 bases). The germline V gene encodes CDR1 MGHRA and CDR2 YSYEKL. V lost 1 base and J 6 bases, leaving 19 bases between the germline ends. The CDR3 extends over 17 amino acids. This CDR3 reads CASSQVIVQGGIQPQHF. CDR3 DNA sequence: TGCGCCAGCAGCCAAGTTATCGTCCAGGGAGGAATTCAGCCCCAGCATTTT.

V is TRBV25-1 and J is TRBJ2-3, with D hard to call. CDR1 is MGHDK, CDR2 SYGVNS, per germline. CDR3 size: 17 residues. The germline V and J ends were trimmed by 3 bases and 0 bases, with 16 bases remaining between them. DNA for the CDR3: TGTGCCAGCAGTGAGGGAAGGGCCGCCTTTAGCACAGATACGCAGTATTTT. It codes for CASSEGRAAFSTDTQYF.

V and J are TRBV7-7 and TRBJ2-5; 12 nucleotides align to TRBD1. This CDR3 is built from 16 residues. V shed 0 bases and J 5 bases; nucleotides not matched to a gene: 4. CDR1 and CDR2 from the germline V gene are SSHAT and FNYEAQ (reference sequence). The CDR3 spells CASSLAPGQGAETQYF. The CDR3 nucleotides read TGTGCCAGCAGCTTAGCCCCGGGACAGGGGGCCGAGACCCAGTACTTC. The whole variable domain, filled in from reference TRBV7-7 and TRBJ2-5, reads GAGVSQSPRYKVTKRGQDVTLRCDPISSHATLYWYQQALGQGPEFLTYFNYEAQPDKSGLPSDRFSAERPEGSISTLTIQRTEQRDSAMYRCASSLAPGQGAETQYFGPGTRLLVL.

The chain recombines TRBV12-5 with TRBJ2-7, with 7 nucleotides matching TRBD2. The V gene end was trimmed by 0 bases and the J gene end by 6 bases; junction bases not matched to a gene: 11. CDR3 length: 16 residues. Germline CDR1 is LGHNT and CDR2 is FRNRAP. Here the CDR3 DNA reads TGTGCTAGTGGTTTGGTAGTTGGGGAGGGAGCAAGCGAGCAGTACTTC. Its protein is CASGLVVGEGASEQYF.

This sequence joins TRBV11-3 and TRBJ2-7, with TRBD2 matching 7 bases. CDR3 length equals 14 residues. V was clipped by 5 bases and J by 3 bases; unmatched bases: 7. Germline lookup yields CDR1 SGHNT and CDR2 YENEEA. The DNA of the CDR3 is TGTGCCAGCAGCGCAGGCGGGGGAGGCTACGAGCAGTACTTC. As protein: CASSAGGGGYEQYF.

The chain is built from TRBV9 and TRBJ1-2; 10 positions agree with TRBD1. With 0 bases clipped from V and 8 bases from J, the junction kept 13 bases outside the gene matches. The CDR3 has 17 residues. Looked up from germline, CDR1 is SGDLS and CDR2 is YYNGEE. CDR3 residues: CASSVGLERGQGTGYTF. The CDR3 DNA sequence: TGTGCCAGCAGCGTAGGATTGGAGAGGGGACAGGGGACGGGCTACACCTTC.

The rearrangement links TRBV9 to TRBJ2-7; weak D call: TRBD1 (5 bases). This CDR3 comprises 14 residues. The V and J ends lost 0 bases and 2 bases respectively, with 9 bases between them. Germline V gives CDR1 SGDLS, CDR2 YYNGEE. The chain's CDR3 is CASSVDQGPYEQYF. CDR3 DNA: TGTGCCAGCAGCGTAGATCAGGGCCCCTACGAGCAGTACTTC.

This chain links TRBV27 with TRBJ1-5; D uncertain. This CDR3 has 15 amino acids. The V end was cut by 1 base, the J end by 1 base, with 8 bases between. Germline assignment: CDR1 MNHEY and CDR2 SMNVEV (reference sequence). CDR3 DNA sequence: TGTGCCAGCAGTTTATGGGGAGGCAGCAATCAGCCCCAGCATTTT. It codes for CASSLWGGSNQPQHF.

V usage is TRBV18 and J usage is TRBJ2-2; the match to TRBD1 covers 7 bases. This CDR3 is built from 15 residues. V gave up 4 bases and J gave up 0 bases; unmatched junction bases: 2. Per germline, CDR1 KGHSH and CDR2 LQKENI. In DNA, the CDR3 is TGTGCCAGCTCACGAGGGGGCACGAACACCGGGGAGCTGTTTTTT. It specifies CASSRGGTNTGELFF.

The chain links TRBV4-2 to TRBJ1-2, with D maybe TRBD1 (5 bases). Germline V gives CDR1 LGHNA, CDR2 YNFKEQ. This CDR3 comprises 18 residues. With 0 bases removed from V and 2 bases from J, the gap between germline ends came to 19 bases. The CDR3 nucleotides are TGTGCCAGCAGCCAAGATAAGAGGCAGGGCCAAGGGAACTATGGCTACACCTTC. This encodes CASSQDKRQGQGNYGYTF.

V usage is TRBV10-1 and J usage is TRBJ2-1, with TRBD1 identical over 7 bases. Losses at the gene ends were 2 bases for V and 4 bases for J; bases not matched to a gene: 5. This CDR3 comprises 15 residues. Germline CDR1 is WNHNN and CDR2 is SYGVQD (reference sequence). The DNA of the CDR3 is TGCGCCAGCAGTGAGACAGGGGTGGAATACAATGAGCAGTTCTTC. It is translated as CASSETGVEYNEQFF.

The table lists this clone with a count of one. The V call is TRBV5-5, the J call TRBJ2-7; D unclear. This CDR3 is 13 amino acids long. The germline V and J ends were trimmed by 0 bases and 3 bases, with 7 bases remaining between them. The germline gives CDR1 SGHKS, CDR2 YYEKEE (reference sequence). CDR3 sequence: CASSLGQLYEQYF. Written as DNA, the CDR3 is TGTGCCAGCAGCTTGGGTCAGCTCTACGAGCAGTACTTC.

The CDR3 loop is CAWSVGEPPGQGNYMNTEAFF. The DNA of the CDR3 is TGTGCCTGGAGTGTAGGAGAGCCTCCTGGACAGGGTAATTATATGAACACTGAAGCTTTCTTT. This chain uses TRBV30 with TRBJ1-1, with TRBD1 identical over 8 bases. Per germline, CDR1 GTSNPN and CDR2 SVGIG (reference sequence). The CDR3 has 21 amino acids. V shed 0 bases and J 0 bases; nucleotides not matched to a gene: 21. The full variable domain, its missing parts supplied by reference TRBV30 and TRBJ1-1, is SQTIHQWPATLVQPVGSPLSLECTVEGTSNPNLYWYRQAAGRGLQLLFYSVGIGQISSEVPQNLSASRPQDRQFILSSKKLLLSDSGFYLCAWSVGEPPGQGNYMNTEAFFGQGTRLTVV.

This clone was seen just once. The rearrangement uses TRBV4-1 and TRBJ2-1; D is unclear. V shed 4 bases and J shed 2 bases, with 15 bases lying between them. Germline V gene lookup returns CDR1 MGHRA and CDR2 YSYEKL. The length of the CDR3 is 16 residues. In DNA, the CDR3 is TGCGCCAGCAGCCCCTCCCTCCTAGACGCCTACAATGAGCAGTTCTTC. This codes for CASSPSLLDAYNEQFF.

The chain couples TRBV28 to TRBJ1-1; 7 nucleotides align to TRBD1. Germline CDR1 MDHEN, CDR2 SYDVKM. The V segment lost 11 bases and the J segment 0 bases; nucleotides outside the gene matches: 12. The CDR3 loop spans 15 amino acids. CDR3 nucleotides: TGTGCCCTCTCCATGTGGGGACAGATGAACACTGAAGCTTTCTTT. Translating gives CALSMWGQMNTEAFF.

V usage is TRBV6-4 and J usage is TRBJ2-3; 8 positions agree with TRBD2. This CDR3 is built from 15 residues. V gave up 0 bases and J gave up 1 base; unmatched junction bases: 0. The germline V gene encodes CDR1 MRHNA and CDR2 SNTAGT. CDR3 nucleotides: TGTGCCAGCAGTGACTCGCGGGAGGGCACAGATACGCAGTATTTT. It is translated as CASSDSREGTDTQYF.

The chain couples TRBV6-5 to TRBJ2-2, with 8 bases identical to TRBD1. The length of the CDR3 is 16 residues. CDR1 and CDR2 (germline): MNHEY, SVGAGI. The V and J ends lost 2 bases and 1 base, in that order; junction bases with no gene match: 3. DNA of the CDR3: TGTGCCAGCAGTTACCAGACAGGGGAGAACACCGGGGAGCTGTTTTTT. Translating gives CASSYQTGENTGELFF.

The CDR3 DNA reads TGTGCCAGCAGTGCACAGCTACACACAGATACGCAGTATTTT. Translating it yields CASSAQLHTDTQYF. The chain couples TRBV6-4 to TRBJ2-3; no firm D call. Germline V gives CDR1 MRHNA, CDR2 SNTAGT. This CDR3 contains 14 residues. Trimming took off 4 bases at V and 2 bases at J, with 10 bases between the two ends.

The CDR3 loop is CASSGGLAYEQYF. The CDR3 DNA reads TGTGCCAGTTCGGGAGGGCTGGCCTACGAGCAGTACTTC. J is TRBJ2-7 and V is TRBV28; 8 bases match TRBD2. The length of the CDR3 is 13 residues. Per the germline V gene, CDR1 is MDHEN and CDR2 is SYDVKM. Trimming cost V 9 bases and J 2 bases; bases outside gene matches: 6.

V is TRBV7-8 and J is TRBJ2-2; TRBD1 might be the D (6 bases). Per the germline V gene, CDR1 is SGHVS and CDR2 is FQNEAQ. Trimming left V 6 bases short and J 0 bases short, with 11 bases between. This CDR3 is built from 15 residues. Here the CDR3 reads CASRPRTANTGELFF. The CDR3 region has the DNA TGTGCCAGCAGACCGAGGACAGCGAACACCGGGGAGCTGTTTTTT.